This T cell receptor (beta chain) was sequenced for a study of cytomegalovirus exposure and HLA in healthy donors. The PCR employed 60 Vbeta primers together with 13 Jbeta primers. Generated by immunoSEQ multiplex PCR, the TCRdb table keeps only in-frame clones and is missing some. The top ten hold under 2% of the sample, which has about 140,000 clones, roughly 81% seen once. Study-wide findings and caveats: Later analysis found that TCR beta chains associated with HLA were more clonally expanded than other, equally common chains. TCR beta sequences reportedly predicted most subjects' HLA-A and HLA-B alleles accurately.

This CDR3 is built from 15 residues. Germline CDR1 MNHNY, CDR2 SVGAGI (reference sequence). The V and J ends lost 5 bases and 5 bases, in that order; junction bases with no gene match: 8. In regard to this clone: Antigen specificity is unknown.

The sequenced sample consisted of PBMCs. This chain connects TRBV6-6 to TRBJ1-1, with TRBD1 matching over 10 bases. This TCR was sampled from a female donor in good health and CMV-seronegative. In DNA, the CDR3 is TGTGCCAGCAGTCAAGGGACAGGGGTTGGGACTGAAGCTTTCTTT. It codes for CASSQGTGVGTEAFF.